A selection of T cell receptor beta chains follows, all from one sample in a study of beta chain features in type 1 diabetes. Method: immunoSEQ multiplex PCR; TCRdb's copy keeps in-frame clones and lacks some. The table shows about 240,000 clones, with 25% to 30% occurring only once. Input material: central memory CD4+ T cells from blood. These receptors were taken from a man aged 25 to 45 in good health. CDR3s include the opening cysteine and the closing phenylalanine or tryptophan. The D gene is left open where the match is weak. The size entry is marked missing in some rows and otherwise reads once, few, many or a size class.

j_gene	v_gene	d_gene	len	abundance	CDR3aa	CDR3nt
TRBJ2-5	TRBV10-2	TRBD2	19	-	CASTWVLAGDRTNQETQYF	TGCGCCAGCACCTGGGTATTAGCGGGGGACCGAACAAACCAAGAGACCCAGTACTTC
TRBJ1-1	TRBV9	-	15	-	CASSVDLQVNTEAFF	TGTGCCAGCAGCGTAGACCTACAGGTGAACACTGAAGCTTTCTTT
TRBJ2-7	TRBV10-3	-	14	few	CAISDARGGEEQYF	TGTGCCATCAGTGATGCCCGGGGCGGAGAGGAGCAGTACTTC
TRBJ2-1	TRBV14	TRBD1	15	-	CASSQRAGTGNEQFF	TGTGCCAGCAGCCAACGGGCCGGGACAGGGAATGAGCAGTTCTTC
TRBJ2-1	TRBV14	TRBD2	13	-	CASSLRLAEEQFF	TGTGCCAGCAGCCTCCGCCTAGCGGAAGAGCAGTTCTTC
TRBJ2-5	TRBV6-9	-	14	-	CASSYSRARETQYF	TGTGCCAGCAGTTATTCACGGGCCCGCGAGACCCAGTACTTC
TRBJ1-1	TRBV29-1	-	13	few	CSVGVGRNTEAFF	TGCAGCGTTGGGGTCGGGAGGAACACTGAAGCTTTCTTT
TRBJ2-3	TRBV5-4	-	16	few	CASSLKTSQGTDTQYF	TGTGCCAGCAGCTTGAAGACCTCTCAGGGTACAGATACGCAGTATTTT
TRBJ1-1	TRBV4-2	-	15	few	CASSQRTGAHSGAFF	TGTGCCAGCAGCCAACGCACCGGGGCACACTCAGGGGCTTTCTTT
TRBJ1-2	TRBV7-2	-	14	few	CASSARLRAEGYTF	TGTGCCAGCAGCGCACGACTTCGGGCGGAAGGCTACACCTTC
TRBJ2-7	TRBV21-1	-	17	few	CASSNPASGRCSYEQYF	TGTGCCAGCAGCAATCCGGCTAGCGGGAGGTGTTCCTACGAGCAGTACTTC
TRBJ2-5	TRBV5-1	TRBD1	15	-	CASSKIQGDQETQYF	TGCGCCAGCAGCAAGATACAGGGGGATCAAGAGACCCAGTACTTC
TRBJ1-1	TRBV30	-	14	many	CAWSVQGTGPEAFF	TGTGCCTGGAGTGTACAGGGAACGGGGCCGGAAGCTTTCTTT
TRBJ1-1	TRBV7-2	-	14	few	CASSHDATNTEAFF	TGTGCCAGCAGCCACGACGCCACCAACACTGAAGCTTTCTTT
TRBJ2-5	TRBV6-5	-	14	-	CASSSPFVGETQYF	TGTGCCAGCAGTTCCCCGTTTGTGGGAGAGACCCAGTACTTC
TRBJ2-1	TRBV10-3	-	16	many	CAISESEGSSYNEQFF	TGTGCCATCAGTGAGTCGGAGGGGAGCTCCTACAATGAGCAGTTCTTC
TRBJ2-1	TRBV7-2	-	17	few	CASSSPKSDLRNNEQFF	TGTGCCAGCAGCTCTCCAAAATCGGACCTACGGAACAATGAGCAGTTCTTC
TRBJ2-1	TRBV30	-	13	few	CAWSGTQWNEQFF	TGTGCCTGGAGCGGTACCCAGTGGAATGAGCAGTTCTTC
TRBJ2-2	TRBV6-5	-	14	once	CASSYPGGTGELFF	TGTGCCAGCAGTTACCCCGGGGGCACCGGGGAGCTGTTTTTT
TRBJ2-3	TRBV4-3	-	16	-	CASSQVGRRDTDTQYF	TGCGCCAGCAGCCAAGTCGGGCGGAGAGACACAGATACGCAGTATTTT
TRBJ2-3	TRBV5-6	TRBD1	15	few	CASSFEGASTDTQYF	TGTGCCAGCAGCTTCGAGGGGGCCAGCACAGATACGCAGTATTTT
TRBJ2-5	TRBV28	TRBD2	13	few	CASLGAGGETQYF	TGTGCCAGCCTTGGGGCGGGAGGAGAGACCCAGTACTTC
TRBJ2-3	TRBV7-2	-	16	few	CASSLDRPGVRDTQYF	TGTGCCAGCAGCTTAGATAGGCCAGGGGTTCGGGATACGCAGTATTTT
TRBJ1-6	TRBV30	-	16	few	CALLGMKGLYNSPLHF	TGTGCCTTACTTGGAATGAAAGGTCTCTATAATTCACCCCTCCACTTT
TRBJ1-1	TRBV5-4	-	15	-	CASSPGGTENTEAFF	TGTGCCAGCAGCCCCGGGGGAACGGAGAACACTGAAGCTTTCTTT
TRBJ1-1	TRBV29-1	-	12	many	CSGRQGDTDAFF	TGCAGCGGCCGCCAAGGGGACACTGACGCTTTCTTT
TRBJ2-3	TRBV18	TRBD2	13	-	CASSPSLADTQYF	TGTGCCAGCTCACCATCACTAGCGGATACGCAGTATTTT
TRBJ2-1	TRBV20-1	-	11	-	CSARGGDEQFF	TGCAGTGCTAGAGGGGGCGATGAGCAGTTCTTC
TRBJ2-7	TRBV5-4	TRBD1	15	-	CASSPGQDSSYEQYF	TGTGCCAGCAGCCCGGGACAGGACAGCTCCTACGAGCAGTACTTC
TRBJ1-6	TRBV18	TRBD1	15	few	CASSSTGGSNSPLHF	TGTGCCAGCTCATCGACAGGGGGTAGTAATTCACCCCTCCACTTT
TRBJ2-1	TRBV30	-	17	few	CAWSAFVGGDSYNEQFF	TGTGCCTGGAGTGCCTTTGTAGGGGGGGACTCCTACAATGAGCAGTTCTTC
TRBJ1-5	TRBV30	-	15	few	CAWSVGPFQGQPQHF	TGTGCCTGGAGTGTGGGGCCCTTCCAAGGACAGCCCCAGCATTTT
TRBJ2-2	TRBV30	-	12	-	CAWKTDTGELFF	TGTGCCTGGAAGACAGACACCGGGGAGCTGTTTTTT
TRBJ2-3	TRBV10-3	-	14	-	CAIRRTGGTDTQYF	TGTGCCATCAGGAGGACCGGGGGCACAGATACGCAGTATTTT
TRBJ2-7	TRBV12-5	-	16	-	CASGLVLGRQMNEQYF	TGTGCTAGTGGTTTGGTACTTGGCAGGCAGATGAACGAGCAGTACTTC
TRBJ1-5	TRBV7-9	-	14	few	CASSLSGGDQPQHF	TGTGCCAGCAGCCTATCCGGAGGGGATCAGCCCCAGCATTTT
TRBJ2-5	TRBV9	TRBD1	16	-	CASSVQGTGGQETQYF	TGTGCCAGCAGCGTACAAGGGACAGGGGGCCAAGAGACCCAGTACTTC
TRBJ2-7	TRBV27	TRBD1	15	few	CASSLFPQGVYEQYF	TGTGCCAGCAGTTTATTCCCACAGGGGGTGTACGAGCAGTACTTC
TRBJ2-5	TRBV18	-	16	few	CASSRDVGGLQETQYF	TGTGCCAGCTCAAGGGATGTCGGGGGTCTCCAAGAGACCCAGTACTTC
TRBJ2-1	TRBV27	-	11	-	CASFNLNEQFF	TGTGCCAGCTTTAATCTCAATGAGCAGTTCTTC
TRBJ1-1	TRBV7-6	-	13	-	CASSSDERTEAFF	TGTGCCAGCAGCTCCGACGAAAGAACTGAAGCTTTCTTT
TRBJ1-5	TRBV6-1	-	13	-	CASRDEVSQPQHF	TGTGCCAGCAGGGACGAAGTCAGTCAGCCCCAGCATTTT
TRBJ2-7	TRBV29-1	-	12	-	CSVYRSSYEQYF	TGCAGCGTTTACCGAAGCTCCTACGAGCAGTACTTC
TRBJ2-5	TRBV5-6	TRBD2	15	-	CASSLRLAGQETQYF	TGTGCCAGCAGCTTACGACTAGCGGGCCAAGAGACCCAGTACTTC
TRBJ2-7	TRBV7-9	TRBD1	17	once	CASSLDRGPSRDPEQYF	TGTGCCAGCAGCTTAGATAGGGGGCCCTCTCGGGATCCCGAGCAGTACTTC
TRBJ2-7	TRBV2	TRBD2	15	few	CASRAGTSGSYEQYF	TGTGCCAGCAGGGCCGGGACTAGCGGCTCCTACGAGCAGTACTTC
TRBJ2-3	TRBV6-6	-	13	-	CAIREQSTDTQYF	TGTGCCATTAGGGAGCAGAGCACAGATACGCAGTATTTT
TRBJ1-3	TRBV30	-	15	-	CAWSWGIGDGNTIYF	TGTGCCTGGAGTTGGGGGATCGGCGATGGAAACACCATATATTTT
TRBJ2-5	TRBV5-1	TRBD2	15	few	CASSLSGGGGETQYF	TGCGCCAGCAGCTTAAGCGGGGGAGGCGGGGAGACCCAGTACTTC
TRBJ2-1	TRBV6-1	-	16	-	CASSGGQQGYYNEQFF	TGTGCCAGCAGTGGGGGGCAGCAGGGCTACTACAATGAGCAGTTCTTC
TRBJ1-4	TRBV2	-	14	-	CASSDGEANEKLFF	TGTGCCAGCAGTGATGGGGAGGCGAACGAAAAACTGTTTTTT
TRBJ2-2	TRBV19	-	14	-	CASSDREHTGELFF	TGTGCCAGTAGTGACCGGGAGCACACCGGGGAGCTGTTTTTT
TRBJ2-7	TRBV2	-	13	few	CASTVGVPYEQYF	TGTGCCAGCACCGTTGGGGTCCCCTACGAGCAGTACTTC